What follows is one T cell receptor beta chain and its context. This sample is part of a study of blood T cell repertoires in COVID-19. Looking at the study overall: Samples representing acute and convalescent COVID-19 were sourced from the United States, Italy and Spain. Sources were T cells, B-cell-depleted T cells, or PBMCs; the material itself was cDNA or gDNA.

The protocol was immunoSEQ multiplex PCR, while the TCRdb copy is restricted to in-frame clones and leaves out a portion. The table records approximately 200,000 clones, approximately 79% of them present only once. In germline, CDR1 is SGHVS, CDR2 FQNEAQ. The CDR3 runs 16 residues. Trimming removed 5 bases at V and 0 bases at J, with 11 bases between. The source material was peripheral blood. The receptor's source is a man aged 60 to 69 with active or convalescent COVID-19. This chain uses TRBV7-8 with TRBJ1-6; tentatively, D is TRBD1 (6 bases). The CDR3 is CASSARGSSYNSPLHF. The CDR3 DNA reads TGTGCCAGCAGCGCGAGGGGGAGCTCCTATAATTCACCCCTCCACTTT.